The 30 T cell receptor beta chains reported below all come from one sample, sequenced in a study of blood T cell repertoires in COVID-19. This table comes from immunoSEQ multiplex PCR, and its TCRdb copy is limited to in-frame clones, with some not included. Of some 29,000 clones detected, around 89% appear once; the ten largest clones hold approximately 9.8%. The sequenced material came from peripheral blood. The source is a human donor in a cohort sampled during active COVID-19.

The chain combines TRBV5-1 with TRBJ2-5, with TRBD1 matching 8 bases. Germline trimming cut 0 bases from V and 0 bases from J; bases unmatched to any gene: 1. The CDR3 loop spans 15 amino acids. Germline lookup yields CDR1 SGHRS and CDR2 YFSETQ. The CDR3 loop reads CASSLGTGNQETQYF. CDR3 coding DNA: TGCGCCAGCAGCTTGGGGACAGGGAACCAAGAGACCCAGTACTTC.

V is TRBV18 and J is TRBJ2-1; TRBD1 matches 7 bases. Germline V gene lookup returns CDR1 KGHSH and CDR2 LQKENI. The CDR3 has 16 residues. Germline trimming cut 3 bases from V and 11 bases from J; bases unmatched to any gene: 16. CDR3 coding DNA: TGTGCCAGCTCACCTATCACCGGGACAGCAAAACAAAAGCAGTTCTTC. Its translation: CASSPITGTAKQKQFF.

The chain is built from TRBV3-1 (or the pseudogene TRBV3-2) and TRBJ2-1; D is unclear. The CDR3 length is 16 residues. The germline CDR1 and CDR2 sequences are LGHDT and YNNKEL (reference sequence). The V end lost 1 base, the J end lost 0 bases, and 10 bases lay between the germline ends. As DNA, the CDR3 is TGTGCCAGCAGCCAAGTCGATATTAGCTCCTACAATGAGCAGTTCTTC. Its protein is CASSQVDISSYNEQFF.

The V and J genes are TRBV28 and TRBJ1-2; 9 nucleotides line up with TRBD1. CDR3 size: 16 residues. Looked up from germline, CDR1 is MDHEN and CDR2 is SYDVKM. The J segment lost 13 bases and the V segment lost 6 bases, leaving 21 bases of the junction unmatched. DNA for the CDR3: TGTGCCAGCAGACGACCGGGACAGGGAGCGCTAAGCGTGGGCACCTTC. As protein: CASRRPGQGALSVGTF.

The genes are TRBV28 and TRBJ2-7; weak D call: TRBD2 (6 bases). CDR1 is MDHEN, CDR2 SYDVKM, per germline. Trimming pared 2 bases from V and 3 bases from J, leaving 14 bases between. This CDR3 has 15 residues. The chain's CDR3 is CASSLGGSPIYEQYF. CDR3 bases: TGTGCCAGCAGTTTAGGGGGGAGCCCGATCTACGAGCAGTACTTC.

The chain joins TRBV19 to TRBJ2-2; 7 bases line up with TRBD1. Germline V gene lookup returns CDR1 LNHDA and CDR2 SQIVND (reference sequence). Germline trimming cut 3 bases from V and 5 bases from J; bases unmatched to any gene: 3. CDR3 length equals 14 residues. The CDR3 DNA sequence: TGTGCCAGTAGTATCGGCAGGGGGACCGGGGAGCTGTTTTTT. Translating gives CASSIGRGTGELFF.

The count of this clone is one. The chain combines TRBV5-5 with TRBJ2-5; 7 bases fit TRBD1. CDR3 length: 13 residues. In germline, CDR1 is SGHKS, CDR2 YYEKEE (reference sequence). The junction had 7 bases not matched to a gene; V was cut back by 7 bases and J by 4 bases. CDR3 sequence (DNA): TGTGCCAGCCTTACTACAGGGGTAGAGACCCAGTACTTC. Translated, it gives CASLTTGVETQYF.

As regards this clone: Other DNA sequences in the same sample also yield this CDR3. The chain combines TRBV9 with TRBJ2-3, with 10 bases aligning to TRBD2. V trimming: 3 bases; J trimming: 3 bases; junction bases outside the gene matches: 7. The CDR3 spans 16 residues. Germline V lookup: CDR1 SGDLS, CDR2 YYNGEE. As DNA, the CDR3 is TGTGCCAGCAGCGGGACTAGCGGAGAAACTACAGATACGCAGTATTTT. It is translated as CASSGTSGETTDTQYF.

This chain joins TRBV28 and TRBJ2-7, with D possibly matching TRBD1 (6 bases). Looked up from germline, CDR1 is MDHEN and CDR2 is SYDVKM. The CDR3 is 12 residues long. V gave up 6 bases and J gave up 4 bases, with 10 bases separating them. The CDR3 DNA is TGTGCCAGCAGCCAAACAGGGTACGAGCAGTACTTC. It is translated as CASSQTGYEQYF. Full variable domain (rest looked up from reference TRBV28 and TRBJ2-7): DVKVTQSSRYLVKRTGEKVFLECVQDMDHENMFWYRQDPGLGLRLIYFSYDVKMKEKGDIPEGYSVSREKKERFSLILESASTNQTSMYLCASSQTGYEQYFGPGTRLTVT.

The CDR3 loop reads CASSVSGDRTDTQYF. CDR3 coding DNA: TGTGCCAGTAGTGTAAGCGGGGACCGCACAGATACGCAGTATTTT. The V gene is TRBV19, the J gene TRBJ2-3; 7 bases line up with TRBD2. CDR1 LNHDA and CDR2 SQIVND come from the germline V gene (reference sequence). This CDR3 has 15 residues. V lost 5 bases and J lost 1; bases outside the gene matches: 6. Full variable domain (outside the CDR3, taken from reference TRBV19 and TRBJ2-3): DGGITQSPKYLFRKEGQNVTLSCEQNLNHDAMYWYRQDPGQGLRLIYYSQIVNDFQKGDIAEGYSVSREKKESFPLTVTSAQKNPTAFYLCASSVSGDRTDTQYFGPGTRLTVL.

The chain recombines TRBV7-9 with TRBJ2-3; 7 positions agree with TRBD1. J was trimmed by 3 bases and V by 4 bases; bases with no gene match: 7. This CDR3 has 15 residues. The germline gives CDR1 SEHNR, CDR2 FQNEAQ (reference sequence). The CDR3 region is CASSSQGIWTDTQYF. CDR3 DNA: TGTGCCAGCAGCTCACAGGGGATTTGGACAGATACGCAGTATTTT.

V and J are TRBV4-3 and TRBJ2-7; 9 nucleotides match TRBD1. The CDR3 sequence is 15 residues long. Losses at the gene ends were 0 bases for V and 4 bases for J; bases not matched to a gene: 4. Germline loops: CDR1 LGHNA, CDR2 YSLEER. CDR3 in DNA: TGCGCCAGCAGCCAAGAGCTACAGGGGGCTTACGAGCAGTACTTC. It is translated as CASSQELQGAYEQYF.

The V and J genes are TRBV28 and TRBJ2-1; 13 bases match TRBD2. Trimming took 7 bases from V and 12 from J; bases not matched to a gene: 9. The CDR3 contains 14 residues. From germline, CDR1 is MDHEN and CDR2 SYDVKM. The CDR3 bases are TGTGCCAGCACCACTAGCGGGGGGGTAATAGTGCAGTTCTTC. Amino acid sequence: CASTTSGGVIVQFF.

CDR3 bases: TGTGCCAGCAGGGCTAGCGGGGGCGAGACCCAGTACTTC. Its protein is CASRASGGETQYF. The chain links TRBV27 to TRBJ2-5, with 10 bases fitting TRBD2. The CDR3 is 13 amino acids. After removal of 6 bases from V and 5 bases from J, the junction contained 3 bases not matched to a gene. Germline V gives CDR1 MNHEY, CDR2 SMNVEV (reference sequence).

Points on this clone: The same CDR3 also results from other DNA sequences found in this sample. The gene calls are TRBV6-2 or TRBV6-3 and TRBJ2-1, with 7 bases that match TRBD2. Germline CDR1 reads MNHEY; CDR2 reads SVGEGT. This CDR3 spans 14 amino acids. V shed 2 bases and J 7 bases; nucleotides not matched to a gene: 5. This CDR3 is CASSYPGGRNEQFF. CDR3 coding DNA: TGTGCCAGCAGTTACCCGGGGGGTCGGAATGAGCAGTTCTTC.

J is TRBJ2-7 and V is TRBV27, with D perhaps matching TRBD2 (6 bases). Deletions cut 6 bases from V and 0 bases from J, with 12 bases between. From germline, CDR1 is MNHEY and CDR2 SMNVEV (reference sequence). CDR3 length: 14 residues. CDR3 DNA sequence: TGTGCCAGCAGGTTCGGAGGGAACTCCTACGAGCAGTACTTC. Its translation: CASRFGGNSYEQYF.

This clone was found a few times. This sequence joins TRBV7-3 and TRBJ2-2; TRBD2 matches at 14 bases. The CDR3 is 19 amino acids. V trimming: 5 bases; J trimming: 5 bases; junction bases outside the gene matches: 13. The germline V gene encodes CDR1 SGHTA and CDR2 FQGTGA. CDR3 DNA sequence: TGTGCCAGCAGCCCCGGGACTAGCGGGGGTTGTCCGGGGACCGGGGAGCTGTTTTTT. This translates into CASSPGTSGGCPGTGELFF.

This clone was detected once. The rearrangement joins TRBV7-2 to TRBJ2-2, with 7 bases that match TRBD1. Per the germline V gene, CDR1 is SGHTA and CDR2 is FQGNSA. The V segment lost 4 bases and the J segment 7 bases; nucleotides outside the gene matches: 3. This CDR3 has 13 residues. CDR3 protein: CASSSQGVGELFF. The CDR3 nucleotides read TGTGCCAGCAGCTCGCAGGGGGTCGGGGAGCTGTTTTTT.

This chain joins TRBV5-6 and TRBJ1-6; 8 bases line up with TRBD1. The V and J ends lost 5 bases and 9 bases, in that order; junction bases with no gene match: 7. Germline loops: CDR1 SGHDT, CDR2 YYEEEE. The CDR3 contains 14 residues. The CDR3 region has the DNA TGTGCCAGCAGATGGCGGACAGGGCCTTCACCCCTCCACTTT. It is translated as CASRWRTGPSPLHF.

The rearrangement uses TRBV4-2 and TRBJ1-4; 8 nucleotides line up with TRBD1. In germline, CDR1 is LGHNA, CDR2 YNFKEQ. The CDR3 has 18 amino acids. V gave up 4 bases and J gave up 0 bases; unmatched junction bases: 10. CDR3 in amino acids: CASSLGQGGRATNEKLFF. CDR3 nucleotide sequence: TGTGCCAGCAGCCTAGGACAGGGAGGAAGGGCAACTAATGAAAAACTGTTTTTT.

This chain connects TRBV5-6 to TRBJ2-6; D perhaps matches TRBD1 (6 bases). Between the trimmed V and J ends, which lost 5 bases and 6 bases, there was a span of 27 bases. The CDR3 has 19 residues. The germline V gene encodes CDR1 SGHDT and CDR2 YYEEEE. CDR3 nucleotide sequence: TGTGCCAGCAGATCTGCGGCTAGGGGGTCCGACTTCGCGGCCAACGTCCTGACTTTC. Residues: CASRSAARGSDFAANVLTF.

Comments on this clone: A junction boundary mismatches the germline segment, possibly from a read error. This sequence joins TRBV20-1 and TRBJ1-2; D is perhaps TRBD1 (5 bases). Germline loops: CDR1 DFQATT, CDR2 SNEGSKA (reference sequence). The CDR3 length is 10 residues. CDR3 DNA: TGCAGTGCTAGCAGGGCCTCCGGCCCCTTC. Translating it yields CSASRASGPF.

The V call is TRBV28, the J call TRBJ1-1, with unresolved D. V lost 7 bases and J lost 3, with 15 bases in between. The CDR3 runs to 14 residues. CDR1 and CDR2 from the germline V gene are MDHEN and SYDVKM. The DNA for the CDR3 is TGTGCCAGCATACGCACAGTGGTTGACACTGAAGCTTTCTTT. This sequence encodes CASIRTVVDTEAFF.

CDR3 sequence: CASSYGGVRQPQHF. In nucleotides, the CDR3 is TGTGCCAGCAGTTACGGGGGGGTTCGGCAGCCCCAGCATTTT. V gene TRBV6-2 or TRBV6-3 combines with J gene TRBJ1-5; D perhaps matches TRBD1 (5 bases). This CDR3 comprises 14 residues. In germline, CDR1 is MNHEY, CDR2 SVGEGT. Trimming shortened V by 2 bases and J by 7 bases, and 12 bases separated the two germline ends.

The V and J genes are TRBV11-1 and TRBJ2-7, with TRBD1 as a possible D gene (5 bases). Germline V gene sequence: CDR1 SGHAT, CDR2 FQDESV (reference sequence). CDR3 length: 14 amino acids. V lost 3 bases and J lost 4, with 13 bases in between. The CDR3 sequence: CASSFDSVSYEQYF. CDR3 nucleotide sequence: TGTGCCAGCAGCTTCGACAGCGTAAGTTACGAGCAGTACTTC.

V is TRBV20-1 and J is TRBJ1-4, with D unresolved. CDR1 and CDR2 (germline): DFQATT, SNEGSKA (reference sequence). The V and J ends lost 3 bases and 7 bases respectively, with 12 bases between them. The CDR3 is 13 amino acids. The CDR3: CSASPTAGEKLFF. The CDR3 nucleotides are TGCAGTGCTAGTCCCACCGCGGGTGAAAAACTGTTTTTT.

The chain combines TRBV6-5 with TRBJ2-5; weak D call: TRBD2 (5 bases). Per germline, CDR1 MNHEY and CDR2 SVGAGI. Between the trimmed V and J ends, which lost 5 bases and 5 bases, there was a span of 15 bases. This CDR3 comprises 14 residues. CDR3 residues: CASSRTRSSETQYF. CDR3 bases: TGTGCCAGCAGTAGAACTAGGAGTTCGGAGACCCAGTACTTC.

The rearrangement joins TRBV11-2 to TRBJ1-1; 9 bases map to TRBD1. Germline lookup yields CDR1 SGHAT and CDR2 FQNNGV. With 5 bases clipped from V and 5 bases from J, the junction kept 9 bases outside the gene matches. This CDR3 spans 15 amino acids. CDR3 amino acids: CASSDSDRGWTEAFF. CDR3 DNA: TGTGCCAGCAGCGATTCGGACAGGGGATGGACTGAAGCTTTCTTT.

CDR3 in amino acids: CASTSSDRSDTEAFF. CDR3 sequence (DNA): TGTGCCAGTACCTCCTCCGACAGGTCTGACACTGAAGCTTTCTTT. The chain employs TRBV19 and TRBJ1-1; D is possibly TRBD1 (6 bases). The CDR3 extends over 15 amino acids. Trimming stripped 7 bases from V and 3 bases from J, with 18 bases between. Germline V gives CDR1 LNHDA, CDR2 SQIVND (reference sequence).

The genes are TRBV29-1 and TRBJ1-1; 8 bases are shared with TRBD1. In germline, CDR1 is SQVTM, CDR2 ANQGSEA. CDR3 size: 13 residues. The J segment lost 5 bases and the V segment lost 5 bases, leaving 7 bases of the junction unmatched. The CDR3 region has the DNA TGCAGCGTTATCGGACAGGGAAGGACTGAAGCTTTCTTT. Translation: CSVIGQGRTEAFF.